A single sample gave rise to the 13 T cell receptor beta chains below, sequenced in a study of vaccination effects on CD4 cells after COVID-19. The method was immunoSEQ multiplex PCR; TCRdb's version includes in-frame clones alone and lacks a portion of them. The data contain 20,000 to 25,000 clones, approximately 69% of them singletons. Under the ViraFEST assay, PBMC were stimulated with viral peptide pools so that antigen-specific CD4+ T cells expanded. Sequencing was performed afterwards. The authors isolated CD4+ T cells after about eleven days of culture. Vaccinees lacked prior SARS-CoV-2 infection and tested negative for nucleocapsid antibodies. Antigens for these TCRs are unknown. Specimen: CD4+ T cells from PBMCs cultured with SARS-CoV-2 spike peptides, collected before COVID-19 vaccination. The receptors shown here come from a human donor who received a COVID-19 vaccine.

The chain has TRBV5-1 and TRBJ2-3, with TRBD1 matching over 11 bases. J lost 3 bases, V lost 3 bases, and 6 bases had no gene match. In germline, CDR1 is SGHRS, CDR2 YFSETQ. The CDR3 length is 16 residues. Written as DNA, the CDR3 is TGCGCCAGCAGCTCACCCGGGACAGGGGGGACAGATACGCAGTATTTT. Protein product: CASSSPGTGGTDTQYF.

The chain employs TRBV9 and TRBJ1-2; TRBD1 might be the D (5 bases). The CDR3 runs to 14 residues. V dropped 4 bases and J dropped 1 base, with 11 bases sitting between them. Germline CDR1 and CDR2: SGDLS and YYNGEE. The CDR3 loop is CASSPGIFNYGYTF. CDR3 nucleotides: TGTGCCAGCAGCCCAGGGATCTTTAACTATGGCTACACCTTC.

The table lists this clone with a few counts. The rearrangement joins TRBV6-1 to TRBJ2-7; no clear D. Germline CDR1 reads MNHNS; CDR2 reads SASEGT. The CDR3 runs to 15 residues. Trimming removed 2 bases at V and 0 bases at J, with 11 bases between. The CDR3 loop reads CASSELGSSSYEQYF. CDR3 DNA: TGTGCCAGCAGTGAATTGGGCAGTTCCTCCTACGAGCAGTACTTC.

The chain is built from TRBV29-1 and TRBJ2-7, with D perhaps given as TRBD1 or TRBD2 (7 bases each). Deletions cut 7 bases from V and 3 bases from J, with 16 bases between. The CDR3 runs 13 residues. The germline gives CDR1 SQVTM, CDR2 ANQGSEA. Written as DNA, the CDR3 is TGCAGCGCCGGGGAGGGGGCAAACTACGAGCAGTACTTC. As protein: CSAGEGANYEQYF.

The rearrangement uses TRBV25-1 and TRBJ2-2; unclear D gene. Germline-derived CDR1 and CDR2 are MGHDK and SYGVNS. This CDR3 has 14 residues. Trimming took 3 bases from V and 1 from J, leaving 6 bases between them. This CDR3 is CASSDRRNTGELFF. The CDR3, as DNA: TGTGCCAGCAGTGACCGCAGGAACACCGGGGAGCTGTTTTTT.

J is TRBJ2-3 and V is TRBV5-1; the D is unclear. CDR1 and CDR2 from the germline V gene are SGHRS and YFSETQ. This CDR3 has 16 residues. V lost 4 bases, J lost 1 base, and 16 bases lay in between. The CDR3 DNA reads as TGCGCCAGCAGCCCCCTCGGTCGGCGTGGCACAGATACGCAGTATTTT. This sequence encodes CASSPLGRRGTDTQYF.

This clone was seen a few times. V and J are TRBV24-1 and TRBJ2-3, with 7 positions matching TRBD1. There are 15 residues in the CDR3. Germline assignment: CDR1 KGHDR and CDR2 SFDVKD. Germline trimming cut 3 bases from V and 0 bases from J; bases unmatched to any gene: 2. Here the CDR3 DNA reads TGTGCCACCAGTGATCGGACAGGAAGCACAGATACGCAGTATTTT. Residues: CATSDRTGSTDTQYF.

This chain uses TRBV9 with TRBJ2-7, with D possibly being TRBD1 (5 bases). Deletions cut 10 bases from V and 2 bases from J, with 16 bases between. The CDR3 contains 13 residues. CDR1 and CDR2 (germline): SGDLS, YYNGEE. CDR3 region: CACWGNLTYEQYF. The CDR3 region has the DNA TGTGCCTGTTGGGGCAACCTCACCTACGAGCAGTACTTC.

The chain recombines TRBV6-1 with TRBJ1-5; the D is unclear. CDR3 length: 18 residues. Germline V gene sequence: CDR1 MNHNS, CDR2 SASEGT. Between the trimmed V and J ends, which lost 1 base and 3 bases, there was a span of 19 bases. The CDR3 loop is CASSEEGLVDWNNQPQHF. Written as DNA, the CDR3 is TGTGCCAGCAGTGAAGAAGGGTTGGTGGATTGGAACAATCAGCCCCAGCATTTT.

This chain connects TRBV2 to TRBJ2-3, with 10 bases identical to TRBD2. Per germline, CDR1 SNHLY and CDR2 FYNNEI. V dropped 8 bases and J dropped 5; count of bases not matched to a gene: 7. This CDR3 is built from 14 residues. DNA of the CDR3: TGTGCCAGCTGGAGCGGGGGGGCCGGAGATACGCAGTATTTT. This encodes CASWSGGAGDTQYF.

This rearrangement joins TRBV6-5 to TRBJ1-2; 8 bases align to TRBD1. In germline, CDR1 is MNHEY, CDR2 SVGAGI. CDR3 size: 14 residues. V lost 2 bases to trimming and J lost 8 bases; unmatched junction nucleotides: 7. The CDR3 nucleotides read TGTGCCAGCAGTTACCTGACAGGGGCGGTGGGCTACACCTTC. This codes for CASSYLTGAVGYTF.

In nucleotides, the CDR3 is TGTGCCAGCAGTTACAGACTAGCGGAAACCGGGGAGCTGTTTTTT. Translation gives CASSYRLAETGELFF. This chain uses TRBV6-5 with TRBJ2-2; TRBD2 aligns across 9 bases. The CDR3 spans 15 residues. CDR1 and CDR2 (germline): MNHEY, SVGAGI. V dropped 2 bases and J dropped 5; count of bases not matched to a gene: 3.

The V gene is TRBV2, the J gene TRBJ1-2; 7 bases are a match to TRBD1. Germline CDR1 reads SNHLY; CDR2 reads FYNNEI. The ends lost 5 bases at V and 4 bases at J; junction bases unmatched: 4. There are 13 residues in the CDR3. The CDR3 reads CASSLEGAYGYTF. As DNA, the CDR3 is TGTGCCAGCAGTTTAGAGGGGGCCTATGGCTACACCTTC.